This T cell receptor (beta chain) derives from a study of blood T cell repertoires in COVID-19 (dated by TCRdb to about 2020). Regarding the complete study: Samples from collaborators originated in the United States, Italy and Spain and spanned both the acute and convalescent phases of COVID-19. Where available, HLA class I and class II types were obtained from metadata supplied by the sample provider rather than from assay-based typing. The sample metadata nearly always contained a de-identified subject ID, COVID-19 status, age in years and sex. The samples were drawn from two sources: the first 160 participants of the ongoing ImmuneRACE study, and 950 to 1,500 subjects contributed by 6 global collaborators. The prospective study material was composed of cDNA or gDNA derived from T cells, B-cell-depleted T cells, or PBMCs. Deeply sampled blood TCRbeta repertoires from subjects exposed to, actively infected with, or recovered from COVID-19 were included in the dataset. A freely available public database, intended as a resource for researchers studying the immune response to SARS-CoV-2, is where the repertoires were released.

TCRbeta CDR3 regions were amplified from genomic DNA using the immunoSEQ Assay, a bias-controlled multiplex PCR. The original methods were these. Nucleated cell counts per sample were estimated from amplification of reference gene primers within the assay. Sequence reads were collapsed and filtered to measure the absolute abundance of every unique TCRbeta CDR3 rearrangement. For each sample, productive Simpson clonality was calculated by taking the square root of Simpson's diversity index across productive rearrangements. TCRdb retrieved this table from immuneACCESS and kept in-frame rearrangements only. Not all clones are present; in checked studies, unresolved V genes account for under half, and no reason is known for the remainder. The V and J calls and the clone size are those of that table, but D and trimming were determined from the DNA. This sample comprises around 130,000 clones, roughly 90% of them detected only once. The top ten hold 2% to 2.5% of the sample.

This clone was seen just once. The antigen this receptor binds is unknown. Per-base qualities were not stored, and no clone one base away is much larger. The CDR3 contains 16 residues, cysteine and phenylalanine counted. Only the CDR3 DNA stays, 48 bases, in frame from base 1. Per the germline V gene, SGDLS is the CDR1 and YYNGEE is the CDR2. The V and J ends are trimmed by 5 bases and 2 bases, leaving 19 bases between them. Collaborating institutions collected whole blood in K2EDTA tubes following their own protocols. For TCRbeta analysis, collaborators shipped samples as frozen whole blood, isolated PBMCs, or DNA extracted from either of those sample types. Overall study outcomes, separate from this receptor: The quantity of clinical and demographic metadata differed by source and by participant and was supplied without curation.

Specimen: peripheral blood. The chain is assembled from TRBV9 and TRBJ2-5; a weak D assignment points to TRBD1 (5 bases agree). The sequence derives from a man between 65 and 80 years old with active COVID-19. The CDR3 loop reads CASSLQGTPTQETQYF. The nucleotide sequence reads TGTGCCAGCAGTCTTCAGGGCACACCGACTCAAGAGACCCAGTACTTC. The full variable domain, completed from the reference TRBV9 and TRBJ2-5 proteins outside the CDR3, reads DSGVTQTPKHLITATGQRVTLRCSPRSGDLSVYWYQQSLDQGLQFLIQYYNGEERAKGNILERFSAQQFPDLHSELNLSSLELGDSALYFCASSLQGTPTQETQYFGPGTRLLVL.